The clone carrying this TCR beta chain has only a few counts. CDR3 length equals 16 residues. Germline CDR1 and CDR2: LGHNA and YNFKEQ. With 0 bases clipped from V and 6 bases from J, the junction kept 5 bases outside the gene matches. The sample is drawn from a study of T-cell reconstitution after alpha-beta-depleted transplantation in children. As it was prepared, the TCRbeta library received unique molecular identifiers. TCRdb re-called the PCR reads with MiXCR, one entry per CDR3 protein. This table has 500,000 or so distinct CDR3 sequences, around a third appearing once. This sample comprised PBMCs from the stem cell graft donor, obtained from the stem cell graft. The clonotype originates from a human donor who donated a stem cell graft to a child with aplastic anemia. J is TRBJ1-5 and V is TRBV4-2; 10 bases are a match to TRBD1. The DNA of the CDR3 is TGTGCCAGCAGCCAAGATGGACAGGGGGGGAGTCAGCCCCAGCATTTT. This encodes CASSQDGQGGSQPQHF.